This is a list of T cell receptor beta chains from one sample in a study of T-cell memory formation after mild COVID-19. TCRdb re-called the 5' RACE reads through MiXCR, storing one row per CDR3 protein. The profile covers fewer than 700,000 distinct CDR3 sequences, with about a fifth appearing a single time and about 8.7% taken by the ten largest. The sequenced sample was PBMCs or a T cell subset sorted from them (not recorded which). The receptors shown here come from an adult woman who had mild COVID-19 (a few samples of this study predate the infection). Cell type and time point are not known. CDR3s include the opening cysteine and the closing phenylalanine or tryptophan. The D gene is left open where the match is weak. Not every row has a clone size; where given, it reads once, few, many or a size class.

j_call v_call clone_size d_call cdr3_nt cdr3_aa
TRBJ2-3 TRBV7-8 few NA TGTGCCAGCAGCGAAGCCCTCATAACGGGACACAAGACAGATACGCAGTATTTT CASSEALITGHKTDTQYF
TRBJ2-7 TRBV27 NA NA TGTGCCAGCAGTTCGCTTACAAGGGCCGCACAGTACTTC CASSSLTRAAQYF
TRBJ2-7 TRBV4-1 NA NA TGCGCCAGCAGCCTCGCCACGGGGTTCCTCTACGAGCAGTACTTC CASSLATGFLYEQYF
TRBJ1-1 TRBV20-1 few TRBD1 TGCAGTGCCCCGGGACAGGGGGCCTGGCGCAAGGATGGGATTGAAGCTTTCTTT CSAPGQGAWRKDGIEAFF
TRBJ2-5 TRBV7-9 few NA TGTGCCAGCAGCGTGGCGATGGGGATCAGAGGAGAGACCCAGTACTTC CASSVAMGIRGETQYF
TRBJ2-3 TRBV5-1 once TRBD2 TGCGCCAGCAGCAGAGGACTAGCGGGAGAAGCAGATACGCAGTATTTT CASSRGLAGEADTQYF
TRBJ2-6 TRBV9 few NA TGTGCCAGCAGCGCCGCCCAGGGTGTCCTGACTTTC CASSAAQGVLTF
TRBJ1-3 TRBV7-9 once NA TGTGCCAGCAGCCAATACGGGGCTGGAAACACCATATATTTT CASSQYGAGNTIYF
TRBJ1-2 TRBV12-3/TRBV12-4 few TRBD1 TGTGCCAGCAGTTACCAGGGGGATGCCTATGGCTACACCTTC CASSYQGDAYGYTF
TRBJ2-7 TRBV7-9 NA NA TGTGCCAGCATTGCTCTGGGGGCCTACGAGCAGTACTTC CASIALGAYEQYF
TRBJ1-2 TRBV12-3/TRBV12-4 few TRBD1 TGTGCCAGCAGTTTAGGAGGGTTGGGGACAGCCTATGGCTACACCTTC CASSLGGLGTAYGYTF
TRBJ1-4 TRBV24-1 few TRBD1 TGTGCCACCAGTGATTCGAGACAGGGTGGAGGAAAACTGTTTTTT CATSDSRQGGGKLFF
TRBJ1-4 TRBV4-1 few NA TGCGCCAGCAGCCAAGAGCGGGGCGGAAATGAAAAACTGTTTTTT CASSQERGGNEKLFF
TRBJ1-5 TRBV24-1 NA TRBD1 TGTGCCACCAGTGACGCGACAGGGTCCAATCAGCCCCAGCATTTT CATSDATGSNQPQHF
TRBJ2-1 TRBV12-3/TRBV12-4 NA NA TGTGCCAGCAGTTTAAGACTAGCCTACAATGAGCAGTTCTTC CASSLRLAYNEQFF
TRBJ2-7 TRBV6-5 NA NA TGTGCCAGCAGGGCCGGGGGAGGAGGCGAGCAGTACTTC CASRAGGGGEQYF
TRBJ2-3 TRBV18 NA NA TGTGCCAGCTCACCACCTTCTCCCGCTGATACGCAGTATTTT CASSPPSPADTQYF
TRBJ1-2 TRBV12-3/TRBV12-4 NA TRBD1 TGTGCCAGCGGGACCTTGGGACAGGGTGATTATGGCTACACCTTC CASGTLGQGDYGYTF
TRBJ2-2 TRBV11-2 few NA TGTGCCAGCAGCTTAGTACAGGACATACGGACCGGGGAGCTGTTTTTT CASSLVQDIRTGELFF
TRBJ2-2 TRBV5-4 few TRBD2 TGTGCCAGCAGCTTGTCTAGCGGGGGGGCCGGAGGCACCGGGGAGCTGTTTTTT CASSLSSGGAGGTGELFF
TRBJ2-7 TRBV12-3/TRBV12-4 many NA TGTGCCAGCAGTTCCAGATACGAGCAGTACTTC CASSSRYEQYF
TRBJ2-1 TRBV7-3 few NA TGTGCCAGCAGCTTGCGGCTAGGGGCAGTGAATGAGCAGTTCTTC CASSLRLGAVNEQFF
TRBJ1-3 TRBV7-9 few TRBD1 TGTGCCAGCAGCCCGGGACAGGGTAATCGAGGAAACACCATATATTTT CASSPGQGNRGNTIYF
TRBJ2-1 TRBV15 NA TRBD2 TGTGCCACCAGCAGAGAAGCGGGAGTGGCTTACAATGAGCAGTTCTTC CATSREAGVAYNEQFF
TRBJ2-7 TRBV29-1 NA NA TGCAGCGCCGGAGGGGGCTGGGACCTCGCCCTTAGCGAGCAGTACTTC CSAGGGWDLALSEQYF
TRBJ2-3 TRBV2 few TRBD2 TGTGCCAGCAGTGAAGCATCAGCGGGGGGGCCAATTGGAAGCACAGATACGCAGTATTTT CASSEASAGGPIGSTDTQYF
TRBJ1-2 TRBV12-3/TRBV12-4 NA NA TGTGCCAGCAGACTCTCTGCAGGGAACTATGGCTACACCTTC CASRLSAGNYGYTF
TRBJ2-3 TRBV11-3 few NA TGTGCCAGCAGCGCAACGCTGGTAGGGACAGATACGCAGTATTTT CASSATLVGTDTQYF
TRBJ2-2 TRBV20-1 once NA TGCAGTGCTTGGCGGCGGACTCAAACCGGGGAGCTGTTTTTT CSAWRRTQTGELFF
TRBJ2-1 TRBV7-2 once TRBD1 TGTGCCAGCAGCTGGGGACAGGGGAGTAATGAGCAGTTCTTC CASSWGQGSNEQFF
TRBJ2-3 TRBV24-1 NA TRBD1 TGTGCCACCGGACAGGGCTCCACAGATACGCAGTATTTT CATGQGSTDTQYF
TRBJ2-2 TRBV9 NA TRBD1 TGTGCCAGCAGCTTTCGACAGGGGATCTCCGGGGAGCTGTTTTTT CASSFRQGISGELFF
TRBJ2-3 TRBV9 NA TRBD2 TGTGCCAGCAGCGTGTCTAGCGGAAGCACAGATACGCAGTATTTT CASSVSSGSTDTQYF
TRBJ1-1 TRBV29-1 NA NA TGCAGCGTTTTGCAGGGGACCACTGAAGCTTTCTTT CSVLQGTTEAFF
TRBJ2-3 TRBV5-1 few NA TGCGCCAGCAGCTGGGTCGGGGACACAGATACGCAGTATTTT CASSWVGDTDTQYF
TRBJ2-5 TRBV6-6 NA TRBD2 TGTGCCAGCAGTTCAGGACTAGCGGAGGGACAAGAGACCCAGTACTTC CASSSGLAEGQETQYF
TRBJ2-5 TRBV4-2 many NA TGTGCCAGCAGCCAAGGGACAGTCCAAGAGACCCAGTACTTC CASSQGTVQETQYF
TRBJ1-6 TRBV20-1 NA TRBD1 TGCAGTGTTGGACAGGGGGTGAGGTCCTATAATTCACCCCTCCACTTT CSVGQGVRSYNSPLHF
TRBJ2-7 TRBV4-1 NA TRBD1 TGCGCCAGCAGCCAAGATCTGGAGGACAGGTCAACCTACGAGCAGTACTTC CASSQDLEDRSTYEQYF
TRBJ1-1 TRBV12-3/TRBV12-4 few NA TGTGCCAGCAGTTTCGGGGGGCACTACACTGAAGCTTTCTTT CASSFGGHYTEAFF